The clone carrying this T cell receptor (beta chain) was detected many times. On CT and PET/CT, all patients were node-negative, and none had prior chemotherapy, radiotherapy or other malignancies. This record comes from a study of prognosis after radiotherapy for stage I lung cancer. Multiplex PCR, run in two rounds, amplified TCR beta CDR3 from genomic DNA. First-round PCR, the initial amplification, used primers specific to each TRBV and TRBJ gene. TCRdb re-derived calls from the multiplex PCR reads in MiXCR, one entry per CDR3 protein. The data contain tens of thousands of distinct CDR3 sequences, around 41% of them singletons. Germline loops: CDR1 SGDLS, CDR2 YYNGEE. Trimming shortened V by 2 bases and J by 4 bases, and 15 bases separated the two germline ends. The CDR3 sequence is 15 residues long.

The sequence derives from a donor aged 50 or older with non-small cell lung cancer. The chain joins TRBV9 to TRBJ2-5; D is possibly TRBD1 or TRBD2 (6 bases each). Source: PBMCs, taken before or after stereotactic body radiation therapy (not recorded which). The DNA of the CDR3 is TGTGCCAGCAGCGTCGAGCCTGGGGGGCTAGAGACCCAGTACTTC. This codes for CASSVEPGGLETQYF.